Listed here are 24 T cell receptor beta chains from one sample, sequenced in a study of blood T cell repertoires in COVID-19. This table comes from immunoSEQ multiplex PCR, and its TCRdb copy is limited to in-frame clones, with some not included. In the table there are roughly 70,000 clones, more than 80% of which are singletons. Sequenced: peripheral blood. Receptors were obtained from a woman of 80 years or more with active or convalescent COVID-19.

The chain is built from TRBV28 and TRBJ1-2; weak D call: TRBD1 (6 bases). V was cut by 4 bases and J by 4 bases, with 16 bases left in between. Germline V CDR1 and CDR2: MDHEN, SYDVKM. This CDR3 region has 15 residues. The CDR3 sequence is CASSSRGGESYGYTF. CDR3 DNA sequence: TGTGCCAGCAGTTCCCGAGGGGGGGAGAGCTATGGCTACACCTTC.

The J gene is TRBJ2-2, the V gene TRBV6-1; 8 bases align to TRBD2. CDR1 and CDR2 (germline): MNHNS, SASEGT. The CDR3 spans 15 residues. V trimming: 2 bases; J trimming: 8 bases; junction bases outside the gene matches: 7. For the CDR3, the DNA is TGTGCCAGCAGTGAACCCGGGACTAGGGTGGGGGAGCTGTTTTTT. Protein sequence: CASSEPGTRVGELFF.

The chain carries TRBV4-2 and TRBJ1-2, with TRBD1 matching over 9 bases. The germline V gene has CDR1 LGHNA and CDR2 YNFKEQ. The CDR3 sequence is 15 residues long. The ends lost 0 bases at V and 2 bases at J; junction bases unmatched: 1. The CDR3 region is CASSQDTGGNYGYTF. DNA of the CDR3: TGTGCCAGCAGCCAAGATACAGGGGGCAACTATGGCTACACCTTC.

This chain connects TRBV7-3 to TRBJ1-6; 8 bases are shared with TRBD1. The junction had 14 bases not matched to a gene; V was cut back by 1 base and J by 0 bases. Germline CDR1 and CDR2: SGHTA and FQGTGA. The CDR3 spans 21 residues. The CDR3 spells CASSLKWLGQVPSSYNSPLHF. The CDR3 region has the DNA TGTGCCAGCAGCTTAAAGTGGCTGGGACAGGTTCCTAGCTCCTATAATTCACCCCTCCACTTT.

This chain uses TRBV9 with TRBJ1-2, with D unclear. Germline-derived CDR1 and CDR2 are SGDLS and YYNGEE. CDR3 length equals 15 residues. V was shortened by 0 bases and J by 0 bases, with 9 bases between the two germline ends. The CDR3 sequence: CASSVGTETNYGYTF. The CDR3 coding sequence is TGTGCCAGCAGCGTAGGTACGGAGACTAACTATGGCTACACCTTC.

The chain links TRBV2 to TRBJ2-2; TRBD2 matches at 8 bases. From germline, CDR1 is SNHLY and CDR2 FYNNEI. V shed 8 bases, J shed 0 bases, and the junction held 5 bases outside the gene matches. The CDR3 spans 15 residues. The CDR3 loop is CASGPSGSNTGELFF. DNA of the CDR3: TGTGCCAGCGGGCCTAGCGGGTCGAACACCGGGGAGCTGTTTTTT.

The V gene is TRBV6-5, the J gene TRBJ1-3; TRBD1 is a possible D gene (6 bases). This CDR3 region has 15 residues. Per the germline V gene, CDR1 is MNHEY and CDR2 is SVGAGI. V lost 6 bases and J 3 bases, leaving 15 bases between the germline ends. The CDR3 loop is CASRERTGHGNTIYF. The CDR3 coding sequence is TGTGCCAGCAGAGAGCGCACAGGGCATGGAAACACCATATATTTT.

V and J are TRBV10-1 and TRBJ2-3; 7 bases fit TRBD1. Germline V gene sequence: CDR1 WNHNN, CDR2 SYGVQD (reference sequence). This CDR3 has 13 amino acids. V trimming: 10 bases; J trimming: 3 bases; junction bases outside the gene matches: 7. CDR3: CAIRQGDTDTQYF. The CDR3 nucleotides read TGCGCCATAAGACAGGGAGATACAGATACGCAGTATTTT.

This clone has a single count. The DNA is left out, because the CDR3 cannot be placed on it with certainty; the CDR3 is given as TCRdb lists it. The chain couples TRBV6-6 to TRBJ1-2; TRBD1 is the table's D call and was not checked against the DNA. The CDR3 region is 12 residues in length, termini included. The V gene's germline CDR1 is MNHNY and CDR2 SVGAGI (reference sequence). CDR3 region: CASSQWGQGNTF.

The sample holds a few counts of this clone. The V and J genes are TRBV10-1 and TRBJ2-3; D may be TRBD2 (6 bases). Germline values: CDR1 WNHNN, CDR2 SYGVQD (reference sequence). The CDR3 runs to 15 residues. Trimming removed 5 bases from V and 4 bases from J, with 16 bases in between. The CDR3 loop reads CASSPGLGGPDTQYF. The CDR3 DNA is TGCGCCAGCAGTCCGGGACTCGGCGGTCCAGATACGCAGTATTTT.

This chain connects TRBV4-3 to TRBJ1-5, with a possible D match to TRBD1 (5 bases). The CDR3 sequence is 16 residues long. Germline V gives CDR1 LGHNA, CDR2 YSLEER. V lost 0 bases and J 6 bases, leaving 15 bases between the germline ends. CDR3 amino acids: CASSQEVVTGFQPQHF. CDR3 nucleotides: TGCGCCAGCAGCCAAGAAGTCGTTACAGGATTTCAGCCCCAGCATTTT.

The chain joins TRBV19 to TRBJ1-1; 10 bases agree with TRBD1. In germline, CDR1 is LNHDA, CDR2 SQIVND (reference sequence). V was pared by 6 bases and J by 10 bases, with 5 bases of the junction left unmatched. The CDR3 contains 12 residues. Here the CDR3 DNA reads TGTGCCAGTAGGGGGACAGGGGTTCTAGCTTTCTTT. Protein product: CASRGTGVLAFF.

The rearrangement links TRBV5-1 to TRBJ2-5, with a tentative D call TRBD2 (6 bases). Germline V CDR1 and CDR2: SGHRS, YFSETQ. The CDR3 totals 15 residues. V gave up 2 bases and J gave up 1 base, with 12 bases separating them. The CDR3 loop reads CASSLIGRTQETQYF. The CDR3 DNA reads TGCGCCAGCAGCTTAATAGGGAGGACCCAAGAGACCCAGTACTTC.

The chain carries TRBV19 and TRBJ2-5; D is perhaps TRBD2 (5 bases). Germline V gene data show CDR1 as LNHDA and CDR2 as SQIVND (reference sequence). Trimming shortened V by 5 bases and J by 2 bases, and 12 bases separated the two germline ends. The CDR3 loop spans 14 amino acids. The CDR3: CASSGRGPQETQYF. DNA of the CDR3: TGTGCCAGTAGTGGAAGAGGGCCTCAAGAGACCCAGTACTTC. The full variable domain, in which reference TRBV19 and TRBJ2-5 provide the parts outside the CDR3, is DGGITQSPKYLFRKEGQNVTLSCEQNLNHDAMYWYRQDPGQGLRLIYYSQIVNDFQKGDIAEGYSVSREKKESFPLTVTSAQKNPTAFYLCASSGRGPQETQYFGPGTRLLVL.

This chain links TRBV19 with TRBJ1-5; a possible D gene is TRBD1 (5 bases). There are 16 residues in the CDR3. CDR1 and CDR2 from the germline V gene are LNHDA and SQIVND (reference sequence). Trimming pared 1 base from V and 5 bases from J, leaving 15 bases between. The CDR3 nucleotides read TGTGCCAGTAGTATAGTGCCAGGGAGGTACGATCAGCCCCAGCATTTT. This translates into CASSIVPGRYDQPQHF.

The rearrangement joins TRBV15 to TRBJ2-5, with 7 bases matching TRBD1. CDR1 and CDR2 (germline): LNHNV, YYDKDF (reference sequence). The CDR3 spans 14 residues. V lost 9 bases to trimming and J lost 5 bases; unmatched junction nucleotides: 12. In DNA form, the CDR3 reads TGTGCCACAGCCCCTAAACAGGGGACCGAGACCCAGTACTTC. Protein: CATAPKQGTETQYF.

V is TRBV23-1 and J is TRBJ1-4; 7 nucleotides agree with TRBD1. TRBV23-1 is labeled an ORF, and its function is uncertain. The CDR3 is made up of 14 amino acids. After removal of 6 bases from V and 5 bases from J, the junction contained 6 bases not matched to a gene. The chain's CDR3 is CASRWDSENEKLFF. As DNA, the CDR3 is TGCGCCAGCAGATGGGACAGCGAGAATGAAAAACTGTTTTTT.

This clone was counted between two and nine times. The chain is built from TRBV10-1 and TRBJ1-6, with a tentative D call TRBD1 (6 bases). Trimming removed 6 bases at V and 5 bases at J, with 8 bases between. Germline V gene data show CDR1 as WNHNN and CDR2 as SYGVQD (reference sequence). The CDR3 loop spans 13 amino acids. This chain's CDR3 is CASSRDNNSPLHF. The CDR3 coding sequence is TGCGCCAGCAGCAGGGACAATAATTCACCCCTCCACTTT.

This clone was picked up one time. V gene TRBV6-5 combines with J gene TRBJ1-1, with D perhaps matching TRBD1 (5 bases). V gave up 1 base and J gave up 7 bases, with 13 bases separating them. CDR1 and CDR2 (germline): MNHEY, SVGAGI. The CDR3 spans 14 residues. The CDR3 spells CASSYFIRQGEAFF. In DNA, the CDR3 is TGTGCCAGCAGTTACTTTATCAGGCAGGGTGAAGCTTTCTTT.

J is TRBJ2-5 and V is TRBV5-8; TRBD1 matches at 7 bases. This CDR3 is 14 amino acids long. The V and J ends lost 4 bases and 1 base, in that order; junction bases with no gene match: 4. Germline CDR1 reads SGHTS; CDR2 reads YDEGEE. The CDR3 DNA is TGTGCCAGCAGCACCGGACAGGCCCAAGAGACCCAGTACTTC. This gives the protein CASSTGQAQETQYF.

This rearrangement joins TRBV7-9 to TRBJ1-4; perhaps TRBD1 as D (5 bases). Germline values: CDR1 SEHNR, CDR2 FQNEAQ (reference sequence). This CDR3 spans 15 amino acids. V lost 3 bases and J 0 bases, leaving 8 bases between the germline ends. The CDR3 DNA reads TGTGCCAGCAGCTTCGGGGGAACAACTAATGAAAAACTGTTTTTT. This translates into CASSFGGTTNEKLFF.

This clone was counted once. The gene calls are TRBV27 and TRBJ2-3; D is perhaps TRBD2 (6 bases). From germline, CDR1 is MNHEY and CDR2 SMNVEV (reference sequence). The CDR3 extends over 13 amino acids. V lost 4 bases and J 10 bases, leaving 15 bases between the germline ends. The CDR3 nucleotides are TGTGCCAGCAGTTATCTAGCGACAAGGGCGCAGTATTTT. The encoded protein is CASSYLATRAQYF.

This clone was seen once. The chain links TRBV27 to TRBJ2-2; D is possibly TRBD1 (6 bases). Trimming shortened V by 6 bases and J by 5 bases, and 16 bases separated the two germline ends. The CDR3 has 15 amino acids. Germline CDR1 is MNHEY and CDR2 is SMNVEV (reference sequence). This CDR3 is CASRTSGAGTGELFF. Here the CDR3 DNA reads TGTGCCAGCAGAACGTCAGGGGCAGGGACCGGGGAGCTGTTTTTT.

The rearrangement joins TRBV28 to TRBJ1-1, with TRBD1 identical over 8 bases. V was clipped by 7 bases and J by 8 bases; unmatched bases: 15. The CDR3 length is 15 residues. The V gene's germline CDR1 is MDHEN and CDR2 SYDVKM. Written as DNA, the CDR3 is TGTGCCAGCACCCTTGGGGGCAGGGGGCATAGGGAAGCTTTCTTT. Translation: CASTLGGRGHREAFF.